The 8 T cell receptor beta chains below come from one sample, sequenced in a study of shared clonotypes between healthy human individuals. Data came from immunoSEQ multiplex PCR; TCRdb stores just in-frame clones and leaves some out. The sample carries around 2.5 million clones, under 95% recorded once. Input material: naive CD4+ T cells from PBMCs. Subset in this sample: CD45RA+ positively selected. The receptors were gathered from a man aged 18 to 30 in good health. Some clones in this sample may be carry-over from other donors' samples.

The chain combines TRBV27 with TRBJ1-1; 9 bases fit TRBD1. The CDR3 has 14 residues. The junction had 4 bases not matched to a gene; V was cut back by 4 bases and J by 4 bases. Per germline, CDR1 MNHEY and CDR2 SMNVEV (reference sequence). DNA of the CDR3: TGTGCCAGCAGTTCAATGACAGGGGGCACTGAAGCTTTCTTT. Translation: CASSSMTGGTEAFF.

V and J are TRBV5-1 and TRBJ1-1; no definite D call. The CDR3 totals 16 residues. V was shortened by 4 bases and J by 5 bases, with 21 bases between the two germline ends. Germline V gene data show CDR1 as SGHRS and CDR2 as YFSETQ. The CDR3 region has the DNA TGCGCCAGCAGCGAGCAGGCAGGCGGGTGGATGACTGAAGCTTTCTTT. Its protein is CASSEQAGGWMTEAFF.

The chain uses TRBV6-6 and TRBJ1-2, with 7 bases matching TRBD1. Germline trimming cut 7 bases from V and 3 bases from J; bases unmatched to any gene: 14. This CDR3 spans 16 amino acids. The germline V gene has CDR1 MNHNY and CDR2 SVGAGI (reference sequence). DNA for the CDR3: TGTGCCAGCACCGAAAGATGGGACAGTGTGTACTATGGCTACACCTTC. Protein sequence: CASTERWDSVYYGYTF.

Points on this clone: Other DNA sequences within the sample encode an identical CDR3. The V and J genes are TRBV9 and TRBJ2-2; D is possibly TRBD1 or TRBD2 (6 bases each). The germline V and J ends were trimmed by 0 bases and 5 bases, with 11 bases remaining between them. Germline V gene sequence: CDR1 SGDLS, CDR2 YYNGEE. The CDR3 spans 15 residues. The CDR3 DNA follows: TGTGCCAGCAGCGTAGGTACAGGGAGGACCGGGGAGCTGTTTTTT. Translated, it gives CASSVGTGRTGELFF.

The V gene is TRBV7-2, the J gene TRBJ1-1, with a weak D call TRBD1 (6 bases). CDR3 size: 14 residues. Trimming pared 3 bases from V and 0 bases from J, leaving 8 bases between. Germline-derived CDR1 and CDR2 are SGHTA and FQGNSA. The CDR3 nucleotides are TGTGCCAGCAGCTTCAACAGGGTGAACACTGAAGCTTTCTTT. It codes for CASSFNRVNTEAFF.

In the case of this clone: At the DNA level, this CDR3 is encoded by other sequences in the same sample as well. The chain recombines TRBV20-1 with TRBJ2-5, with a possible D match to TRBD1 (6 bases). Trimming left V 7 bases short and J 1 base short, with 7 bases between. The length of the CDR3 is 11 residues. Germline CDR1 is DFQATT and CDR2 is SNEGSKA (reference sequence). CDR3 nucleotides: TGCAGTGGGACAGTCCAAGAGACCCAGTACTTC. The encoded protein is CSGTVQETQYF.

V and J are TRBV6-5 and TRBJ2-1, with D uncertain. The ends were cut back, 0 bases at V and 8 bases at J, with 5 bases in the middle. Germline CDR1 and CDR2: MNHEY and SVGAGI. The CDR3 contains 12 residues. The CDR3 DNA reads TGTGCCAGCAGTTACTCTCTGGATGAGCAGTTCTTC. Its translation is CASSYSLDEQFF.

Concerning this clone: At one end, the junction sequence differs from germline, possibly due to a read error. The chain links TRBV7-2 to TRBJ2-3, with 9 bases fitting TRBD2. Germline CDR1 SGHTA, CDR2 FQGNSA. CDR3 length: 18 residues. Here the CDR3 reads CASSLGNPGLASTDTQYF. The CDR3 DNA reads as TGTGCTAGCAGCTTAGGAAATCCGGGACTAGCAAGCACAGATACGCAGTATTTT.